This T cell receptor (beta chain) was profiled in a study of blood T cell repertoires in COVID-19. In the study overall: Sample material is recorded as cDNA or gDNA derived from T cells, B-cell-depleted T cells, or PBMCs.

The table lists this clone with a count of one. CDR1 and CDR2 (germline): SQVTM, ANQGSEA. The CDR3 is made up of 12 amino acids. The V gene lost 3 bases and the J gene lost 5 bases, with 10 bases spanning the gap. In the original processing: Reference gene primers were amplified, and this amplification served to estimate nucleated cell counts. Here immunoSEQ multiplex PCR was the method, and the copy in TCRdb shows in-frame clones only, minus some. That table supplies the V and J calls and clone size; D and trimming were determined from the DNA. The data contain around 190,000 clones, roughly 91% of them singletons.

The chain joins TRBV29-1 to TRBJ2-5; possibly TRBD2 for D (6 bases). The TCR sequence derives from a human donor in a cohort sampled during active COVID-19. Sequenced sample: peripheral blood. CDR3 sequence (DNA): TGCAGCGTTGACGGGGGAAAGGAGACCCAGTACTTC. Protein: CSVDGGKETQYF.